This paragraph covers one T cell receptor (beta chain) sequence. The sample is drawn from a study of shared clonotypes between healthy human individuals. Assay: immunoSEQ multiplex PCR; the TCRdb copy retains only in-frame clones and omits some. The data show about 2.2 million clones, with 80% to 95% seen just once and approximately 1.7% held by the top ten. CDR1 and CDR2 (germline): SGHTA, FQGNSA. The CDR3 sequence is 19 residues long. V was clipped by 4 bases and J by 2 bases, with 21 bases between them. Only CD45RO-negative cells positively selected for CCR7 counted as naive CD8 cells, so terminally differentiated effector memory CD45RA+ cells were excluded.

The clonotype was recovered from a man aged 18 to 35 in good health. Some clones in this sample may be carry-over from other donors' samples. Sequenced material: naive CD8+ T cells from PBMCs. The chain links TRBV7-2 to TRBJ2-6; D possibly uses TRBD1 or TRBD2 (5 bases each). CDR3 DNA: TGTGCCAGCAGCTACACACCGGGACGGTTTATTGCTGGGGCCAACGTCCTGACTTTC. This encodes CASSYTPGRFIAGANVLTF.